The 5 T cell receptor beta chains given below trace back to one sample, sequenced in a study of blood T cell repertoires in COVID-19. Only in-frame clones appear in the TCRdb table, and some are missing; sequencing was by immunoSEQ multiplex PCR. This table holds roughly 320,000 clones, 86% found once. The source material was PBMCs or T cells enriched from blood (not recorded which). These receptors were taken from a man aged 30-40 years who had recovered from COVID-19.

The V and J genes are TRBV5-1 and TRBJ2-4; D gene uncertain. The CDR3 sequence is 16 residues long. The ends were cut back, 2 bases at V and 0 bases at J, with 12 bases in the middle. Germline values: CDR1 SGHRS, CDR2 YFSETQ. In nucleotides, the CDR3 is TGCGCCAGCAGCTTAAGTCCAGATCTAGCCAAAAACATTCAGTACTTC. This translates into CASSLSPDLAKNIQYF.

The J gene is TRBJ2-5, the V gene TRBV3-1 (or the pseudogene TRBV3-2), with D perhaps TRBD2 (5 bases). Germline CDR1 LGHDT, CDR2 YNNKEL (reference sequence). Trimming cost V 4 bases and J 4 bases, with 10 bases left between them. The CDR3 has 13 amino acids. The CDR3 loop is CASSLVRGETQYF. CDR3 coding DNA: TGTGCCAGCAGCCTAGTTCGGGGAGAGACCCAGTACTTC.

The chain combines TRBV3-1 (or the pseudogene TRBV3-2) with TRBJ1-1, with D unresolved. Per the germline V gene, CDR1 is LGHDT and CDR2 is YNNKEL (reference sequence). Deletions cut 4 bases from V and 7 bases from J, with 10 bases between. This CDR3 spans 12 amino acids. Here the CDR3 reads CASSPRRNEAFF. For the CDR3, the DNA is TGTGCCAGCAGCCCTAGACGGAATGAAGCTTTCTTT.

The chain employs TRBV10-1 and TRBJ1-3, with D perhaps matching TRBD1 (5 bases). CDR3 length equals 16 residues. Germline CDR1 WNHNN, CDR2 SYGVQD (reference sequence). Trimming removed 3 bases at V and 0 bases at J, with 12 bases between. The CDR3 DNA follows: TGCGCCAGCAGTGAAGGCGGACAAAGCTCTGGAAACACCATATATTTT. This sequence encodes CASSEGGQSSGNTIYF.

The chain recombines TRBV4-1 with TRBJ1-2, with D possibly TRBD1 on 6 matching bases. V dropped 1 base and J dropped 2 bases, with 14 bases sitting between them. Germline V gene sequence: CDR1 MGHRA, CDR2 YSYEKL. CDR3 length equals 16 residues. The CDR3 spells CASSQGPRQANYGYTF. The DNA for the CDR3 is TGCGCCAGCAGCCAAGGACCTCGACAGGCCAACTATGGCTACACCTTC.